This T cell receptor beta chain comes out of a study of blood T cells in healthy people across ages. Study-wide findings and caveats: Relative to aged donors, long-lived donors carried more naive CD4+ cells and displayed higher diversity.

The germline CDR1 and CDR2 sequences are WSHSY and SAAADI. Losses at the gene ends were 8 bases for V and 3 bases for J; bases not matched to a gene: 7. The CDR3 is made up of 13 amino acids. This clonotype occurred many times. Its target is not known. A sample-barcoded 5' primer and a J-beta primer mix were used in a second PCR of roughly 7 to 12 cycles. TCRdb ran MiXCR on the 5' RACE reads and lists one entry per CDR3 protein. This table has 750,000 to 1,000,000 distinct CDR3 sequences, 25% to 35% appearing once. Investigators took 8.5 to 10 milliliters of peripheral blood from every donor. These data also formed part of another study, on T cells of mothers and their children.

The chain is built from TRBV10-2 and TRBJ2-7; TRBD1 agrees at 7 bases. Sequencing was carried out using blood. This clonotype was obtained from a woman aged 40 to 50 in good health. CDR3: CASLGDRFYEQYF. The CDR3, as DNA: TGCGCCAGCCTGGGGGACAGATTCTACGAGCAGTACTTC.